This T cell receptor beta chain was found in a study of shared clonotypes between healthy human individuals. On this clone: Its matching antigen is unknown.

As handled by the study authors: With immunoSEQ giving junction-only sequences and no quality scores, filtering differed. Produced via immunoSEQ multiplex PCR; TCRdb's table is partial and in-frame only. D and trimming come from the DNA, and the V and J calls and clone size come from that table. This table holds about 710,000 clones, more than 70% found once. Germline CDR1 reads SGHVS; CDR2 reads FQNEAQ. CDR3 length: 17 residues. J lost 5 bases, V lost 4 bases, and 10 bases had no gene match. General study findings and limits: Relative to their counterparts shared across all four donors, non-shared clonotypes exhibited diminished generation probabilities.

The chain recombines TRBV7-8 with TRBJ2-7, with 14 bases matching TRBD2. The receptor was derived from a woman aged 25 to 39 in good health. What was sequenced was memory CD4+ T cells sorted from blood. Subset of the sample: CD45RA-negative fraction. In DNA form, the CDR3 reads TGTGCCAGCAGCTACCAGACTAGCGGGAGGGCAGGTCACGAGCAGTACTTC. Its translation: CASSYQTSGRAGHEQYF.